This is a list of T cell receptor beta chains from one sample in a study of shared clonotypes between healthy human individuals. Assay: immunoSEQ multiplex PCR; the TCRdb copy retains only in-frame clones and omits some. Of under 550,000 clones listed, about 96% are singletons. Specimen: naive CD4+ T cells sorted from blood. These receptors originate from a woman younger than 45 in good health. CDR3s include the opening cysteine and the closing phenylalanine or tryptophan. Each record gives: D gene, V gene, J gene, clone size, CDR3 DNA, CDR3 protein. The D gene is left open where the match is weak. The size of a clone is reported for some rows only, either as once, few or many, or as a class for expanded clones.

TRBD1	TRBV30	TRBJ2-1	.	TGTGCCTGGAGTCCTGGGACAGGGGGACATTTATGGAATGAGCAGTTCTTC	CAWSPGTGGHLWNEQFF
TRBD2	TRBV27	TRBJ2-6	.	TGTGCCAGTTCTAGCGGGAGGTCCACTGGGGCCAACGTCCTGACTTTC	CASSSGRSTGANVLTF
TRBD2	TRBV5-1	TRBJ2-1	.	TGCGCCAGCAGCTTGGCGGGGCTAGCGGGAGGGCCCAATGAGCAGTTCTTC	CASSLAGLAGGPNEQFF
.	TRBV5-1	TRBJ1-4	.	TGCGCCAGCAGCGCCGGGACAAGTGAAAAACTGTTTTTT	CASSAGTSEKLFF
TRBD2	TRBV7-6	TRBJ2-5	.	TGTGCCAGCAGCCCGCGGACTAGCGGGATTGGGACCCAGTACTTC	CASSPRTSGIGTQYF
.	TRBV5-1	TRBJ2-7	.	TGCGCCAGCAGCGATAGCTCCTACGAGCAGTACTTC	CASSDSSYEQYF
.	TRBV4-2	TRBJ2-5	.	TGTGCCAGCAGCCAAGGAACCCAAGAGACCCAGTACTTC	CASSQGTQETQYF
TRBD1	TRBV29-1	TRBJ2-7	.	TGCAGCGTTCGGGACAGCCTTTCCTACGAGCAGTACTTC	CSVRDSLSYEQYF
.	TRBV27	TRBJ1-5	.	TGTGCCAGCAGTTTCCCCAATCAGCCCCAGCATTTT	CASSFPNQPQHF
TRBD2	TRBV6-1	TRBJ2-3	.	TGTGCCAGCAGAGAGACTAGCGGGATAGGAGATACGCAGTATTTT	CASRETSGIGDTQYF
TRBD1	TRBV5-1	TRBJ2-1	once	TGCGCCAGCAGCTTTTGGACAGGGGAGTACAATGAGCAGTTCTTC	CASSFWTGEYNEQFF
TRBD1	TRBV5-4	TRBJ1-1	.	TGTGCCAGCAGCTTGGCACAGGGGGGGATGACTGAAGCTTTCTTT	CASSLAQGGMTEAFF
TRBD2	TRBV6-5	TRBJ2-5	once	TGTGCCAGCGGTGTCGGTAGCGGGAGTGGTGAGACCCAGTACTTC	CASGVGSGSGETQYF
TRBD2	TRBV5-4	TRBJ2-3	.	TGTGCCAGCAGCTTGAAGCAGGGGGGACTAGCGGGAACCACAGATACGCAGTATTTT	CASSLKQGGLAGTTDTQYF
TRBD1	TRBV11-3	TRBJ2-7	once	TGTGCCAGCAGCCTGGGACAGGGGAGCTCCTACGAGCAGTACTTC	CASSLGQGSSYEQYF
TRBD2	TRBV27	TRBJ2-1	.	TGTGCCAGCAGCGAACATTACGGAGCGGGAGGGAATGAGCAGTTCTTC	CASSEHYGAGGNEQFF
TRBD1	TRBV7-9	TRBJ1-5	.	TGTGCCAGCAGCCATGGGACAGGGTACAATCAGCCCCAGCATTTT	CASSHGTGYNQPQHF
TRBD2	TRBV29-1	TRBJ2-7	once	TGCAGCGTTTTAAGGCTAGCGGGTTCCTACGAGCAGTACTTC	CSVLRLAGSYEQYF
TRBD2	TRBV28	TRBJ2-7	once	TGTGCCAGCACCATAGAACGGACTAGCGGGCACTACGAGCAGTACTTC	CASTIERTSGHYEQYF
.	TRBV2	TRBJ1-1	.	TGTGCCAGCAGAGCCGACAGATTGAACACTGAAGCTTTCTTT	CASRADRLNTEAFF
TRBD2	TRBV5-1	TRBJ2-5	.	TGCGCCAGCAGCTTCGGGACTAGCGGTAAAGAGACCCAGTACTTC	CASSFGTSGKETQYF
.	TRBV15	TRBJ1-1	.	TGTGCCACCAGCAGAGCACAGAACACTGAAGCTTTCTTT	CATSRAQNTEAFF
.	TRBV5-1	TRBJ2-7	.	TGCGCCAGCAGCCGCCCCATGGGTTCGGACGAGCAGTACTTC	CASSRPMGSDEQYF
TRBD1	TRBV27	TRBJ2-7	.	TGTGCCAGCAACTCAGCCGGGACAGCGTCCTACGAGCAGTACTTC	CASNSAGTASYEQYF
TRBD1	TRBV25-1	TRBJ2-5	.	TGTGCCAGCAGTGTGGACAGGGTCCCGTACGGAGAGACCCAGTACTTC	CASSVDRVPYGETQYF
.	TRBV18	TRBJ2-7	.	TGTGCCAGCTCGCCGACGGAACATCTTAGCGAGCAGTACTTC	CASSPTEHLSEQYF
TRBD1	TRBV5-5	TRBJ1-1	once	TGTGCCAGCACCCTACAGGGGCTAGGCACTGAAGCTTTCTTT	CASTLQGLGTEAFF
TRBD2	TRBV4-1	TRBJ2-1	.	TGCGCCAGCAGCCAAGAGGGACTAGCGGGAGGGAGCGAGCAGTTCTTC	CASSQEGLAGGSEQFF